This paragraph covers one TCR beta chain sequence. Trimming cost V 3 bases and J 0 bases, with 9 bases left between them. This CDR3 has 15 residues. Germline lookup yields CDR1 MDHEN and CDR2 SYDVKM. CD45RO-negative, CCR7-selected cells formed the naive CD8 fraction, which excluded terminally differentiated effector memory CD45RA+ cells. The data originate from a study of shared clonotypes between healthy human individuals. Study-level background: Each donor's CD4 naive and CD4 memory cells filled three plates apiece, CD8 naive two, and CD8 memory one.

The table came from immunoSEQ multiplex PCR; TCRdb's copy has only in-frame clones and leaves some out. The sample carries about 2.1 million clones, about 92% recorded once. V and J are TRBV28 and TRBJ1-3, with D possibly TRBD1 on 5 matching bases. The material sequenced was naive CD8+ T cells from PBMCs. This receptor was obtained from a man younger than 35 in good health. Some clones in this sample may be carry-over from other donors' samples. The DNA for the CDR3 is TGTGCCAGCAGTTTTTTAGGGGCCTCTGGAAACACCATATATTTT. Protein: CASSFLGASGNTIYF.